The 18 T cell receptor beta chains presented below share a single source sample, sequenced in a study of human T cells and chemical hapten exposure. MiXCR, applied by TCRdb to the RACE reads, yields one record per CDR3 protein. The table lists roughly 200,000 distinct CDR3 sequences, 20% to 25% of them singletons. Time point: patch test 3, about 24 weeks after DPC sensitization. Regarding treatment: therapeutic diphenylcyclopropenone sensitization with weekly scalp DPC. Sample: whole blood, taken in connection with sensitization to the hapten diphenylcyclopropenone (DPC). These receptors originate from a woman between 35 and 50 years old with alopecia areata. Some clones in this sample may be carry-over from other donors' samples.

Only one count was recorded for this clonotype. The chain has TRBV29-1 and TRBJ2-7; D uncertain. From germline, CDR1 is SQVTM and CDR2 ANQGSEA. The CDR3 loop spans 14 amino acids. V was trimmed by 6 bases and J by 0 bases, leaving 15 bases between them. DNA of the CDR3: TGCAGCGTCGAAATCACTTCGGGCTCCTACGAGCAGTACTTC. Encoded protein: CSVEITSGSYEQYF.

The genes are TRBV7-9 and TRBJ2-1; perhaps D is TRBD1 or TRBD2 (6 bases each). The germline gives CDR1 SEHNR, CDR2 FQNEAQ (reference sequence). CDR3 length equals 12 residues. V lost 9 bases to trimming and J lost 6 bases, with 12 bases between them. The CDR3: CASGRGANEQFF. CDR3 bases: TGTGCCAGTGGAAGGGGGGCCAATGAGCAGTTCTTC.

The chain links TRBV6-2 or TRBV6-3 to TRBJ2-7; no clear D gene. The V and J ends lost 10 bases and 6 bases respectively, with 16 bases between them. Germline CDR1 MNHEY, CDR2 SVGEGT. This CDR3 comprises 12 residues. CDR3 region: CANQDATSEQYF. CDR3 in DNA: TGTGCCAACCAGGACGCAACTTCCGAGCAGTACTTC.

The chain uses TRBV10-3 and TRBJ2-7; perhaps TRBD2 as D (6 bases). Germline V CDR1 and CDR2: ENHRY, SYGVKD. V gave up 8 bases and J gave up 1 base, with 12 bases separating them. The CDR3 length is 13 residues. The CDR3, as DNA: TGTGCCATCGGGGAGGACACGTCCTACGAGCAGTACTTC. It is translated as CAIGEDTSYEQYF.

In its sample, this clonotype was seen a few times. This chain connects TRBV20-1 to TRBJ2-1; TRBD2 matches at 9 bases. V shed 6 bases, J shed 9 bases, and the junction held 12 bases outside the gene matches. Germline CDR1 DFQATT, CDR2 SNEGSKA (reference sequence). This CDR3 is 14 amino acids long. CDR3 nucleotide sequence: TGCAGTGCGCTGCCGGGACTAGCCCGCGGTGAGCAGTTCTTC. Protein: CSALPGLARGEQFF.

This clonotype was detected only a few times. V usage is TRBV4-3 and J usage is TRBJ2-3, with 7 bases aligning to TRBD2. Germline values: CDR1 LGHNA, CDR2 YSLEER. The ends lost 0 bases at V and 4 bases at J; junction bases unmatched: 4. The CDR3 contains 15 residues. Here the CDR3 reads CASSQDAGEPDTQYF. The CDR3 DNA sequence: TGCGCCAGCAGCCAAGACGCGGGAGAGCCAGATACGCAGTATTTT.

This rearrangement joins TRBV25-1 to TRBJ1-4; D not resolved. V was pared by 7 bases and J by 6 bases, with 6 bases between. CDR1 is MGHDK and CDR2 is SYGVNS in the germline V gene. There are 11 residues in the CDR3. The CDR3 here is CASMSYEKLFF. The CDR3 coding sequence is TGTGCCAGCATGAGTTATGAAAAACTGTTTTTT.

This clonotype was detected only a few times. This chain joins TRBV29-1 and TRBJ2-1; 11 positions agree with TRBD2. CDR3 length: 14 residues. Germline CDR1 is SQVTM and CDR2 is ANQGSEA. The junction had 5 bases not matched to a gene; V was cut back by 6 bases and J by 4 bases. Written as DNA, the CDR3 is TGCAGCGTACTGGGACTAGCGGAATACAATGAGCAGTTCTTC. Translation gives CSVLGLAEYNEQFF.

This clonotype was detected many times. This sequence joins TRBV20-1 and TRBJ1-5; maybe TRBD1 (6 bases). This CDR3 is built from 14 residues. The germline gives CDR1 DFQATT, CDR2 SNEGSKA (reference sequence). The V end was cut by 0 bases, the J end by 7 bases, with 13 bases between. CDR3 DNA: TGCAGTGCTAGAGATCTCAGGGGTGGGCAGCCCCAGCATTTT. Translation gives CSARDLRGGQPQHF.

The chain joins TRBV6-2 or TRBV6-3 to TRBJ2-2; unclear D gene. Germline assignment: CDR1 MNHEY and CDR2 SVGEGT. This CDR3 is 13 amino acids long. The V and J ends lost 2 bases and 8 bases respectively, with 9 bases between them. CDR3 residues: CASSYAGRGELFF. The CDR3 DNA sequence: TGTGCCAGCAGTTACGCCGGTAGAGGGGAGCTGTTTTTT.

This clonotype was detected a few times. The genes are TRBV6-6 and TRBJ2-1; 7 bases fit TRBD2. Per germline, CDR1 MNHNY and CDR2 SVGAGI (reference sequence). The CDR3 sequence is 17 residues long. The V and J ends lost 0 bases and 5 bases, in that order; junction bases with no gene match: 10. This CDR3 is CASSYSMAAGVNNEQFF. The CDR3 DNA is TGTGCCAGCAGTTACTCGATGGCTGCGGGAGTGAACAATGAGCAGTTCTTC.

This clonotype has more than one count but fewer than ten. The genes are TRBV28 and TRBJ1-2; TRBD1 agrees at 8 bases. Unmatched junction bases numbered 5, after V lost 2 bases and J lost 6 bases. Germline CDR1 is MDHEN and CDR2 is SYDVKM. This CDR3 has 14 residues. The CDR3 region is CASSLGQGSDGYTF. The CDR3 coding sequence is TGTGCCAGCAGTTTAGGACAGGGAAGCGATGGCTACACCTTC.

This rearrangement joins TRBV7-9 to TRBJ1-6; D gene ambiguous. Trimming left V 4 bases short and J 7 bases short, with 11 bases between. This CDR3 is 14 amino acids long. Germline V lookup: CDR1 SEHNR, CDR2 FQNEAQ (reference sequence). The CDR3 coding sequence is TGTGCCAGCAGCTCCGCGTCGGGGAATTCACCCCTCCACTTT. Protein sequence: CASSSASGNSPLHF.

The chain employs TRBV3-1 and TRBJ1-2, with 10 nucleotides matching TRBD1. The CDR3 sequence is 15 residues long. V lost 1 base, J lost 4 bases, and 3 bases stayed unmatched. Germline CDR1 reads LGHDT; CDR2 reads YNNKEL (reference sequence). Written as DNA, the CDR3 is TGTGCCAGCAGCCAAGGGACAGGGGGTAGCTATGGCTACACCTTC. This sequence encodes CASSQGTGGSYGYTF.

This clonotype was seen many times. The chain carries TRBV5-1 and TRBJ2-1, with 13 bases lining up with TRBD2. After removal of 3 bases from V and 14 bases from J, the junction contained 11 bases not matched to a gene. The length of the CDR3 is 15 residues. The germline V gene encodes CDR1 SGHRS and CDR2 YFSETQ. CDR3 amino acids: CASSSGTSGTGREFF. The CDR3 DNA reads TGCGCCAGCAGCTCCGGGACTAGCGGGACGGGTCGGGAGTTCTTC.

To note about this clonotype: An end of the junction does not agree with germline; a read error may underlie this. The V call is TRBV20-1, the J call TRBJ1-2; unclear D gene. Germline CDR1 and CDR2: DFQATT and SNEGSKA (reference sequence). CDR3 length equals 12 residues. The CDR3, as DNA: TGCGGTGCTAATTTCGAGAACTATGGCTACACCTTC. Its protein product is CGANFENYGYTF.

On this clonotype: This may be a read error: a much more frequent sequence differs by one nucleotide. The chain joins TRBV2 to TRBJ2-7, with D possibly matching TRBD1 (6 bases). The V gene's germline CDR1 is SNHLY and CDR2 FYNNEI. The CDR3 runs 12 residues. Here the CDR3 DNA reads TGTGTCAGCATGGGGGCGTTCTACGAGCAGTACTTC. Protein product: CVSMGAFYEQYF.

V gene TRBV12-3 or TRBV12-4 combines with J gene TRBJ2-7; D unresolved. The length of the CDR3 is 15 residues. Trimming removed 6 bases at V and 2 bases at J, with 17 bases between. This CDR3 reads CASSLGAPATYEQYF. In DNA, the CDR3 is TGTGCCAGCAGCCTTGGCGCCCCGGCCACCTACGAGCAGTACTTC.